This entry lists 25 T cell receptor beta chains sequenced from one sample in a study of cytomegalovirus exposure and HLA in healthy donors. PCR involved 60 Vbeta and 13 Jbeta primers. Sequenced by immunoSEQ multiplex PCR; TCRdb stores in-frame clones only, minus some. This table has about 170,000 clones, around 80% appearing once. Input material: PBMCs. These receptors all come from a woman in her fifties or sixties in good health and CMV-seronegative.

This chain connects TRBV19 to TRBJ2-1; 7 bases are a match to TRBD2. Per the germline V gene, CDR1 is LNHDA and CDR2 is SQIVND (reference sequence). V lost 1 base, J lost 6 bases, and 9 bases stayed unmatched. This CDR3 is 16 amino acids long. In DNA form, the CDR3 reads TGTGCCAGTAGTATAGTAGTTGACGGGAGGAGCAATGAGCAGTTCTTC. Its translation: CASSIVVDGRSNEQFF. Full variable domain (rest looked up from reference TRBV19 and TRBJ2-1): DGGITQSPKYLFRKEGQNVTLSCEQNLNHDAMYWYRQDPGQGLRLIYYSQIVNDFQKGDIAEGYSVSREKKESFPLTVTSAQKNPTAFYLCASSIVVDGRSNEQFFGPGTRLTVL.

The J gene is TRBJ2-2, the V gene TRBV27, with TRBD2 identical over 11 bases. Germline V lookup: CDR1 MNHEY, CDR2 SMNVEV (reference sequence). Germline trimming cut 2 bases from V and 1 base from J; bases unmatched to any gene: 3. This CDR3 is built from 17 residues. Written as DNA, the CDR3 is TGTGCCAGCAGTTTAAAACTAGCGGGAGTGAACACCGGGGAGCTGTTTTTT. It codes for CASSLKLAGVNTGELFF.

The chain recombines TRBV7-9 with TRBJ2-1, with 11 bases that match TRBD2. The germline V gene has CDR1 SEHNR and CDR2 FQNEAQ (reference sequence). This CDR3 comprises 16 residues. The trim removed 5 bases at V and 13 bases at J, leaving 16 bases unmatched. CDR3 bases: TGTGCCAGCAGCCCCGATCTAGCGGGGGGATACGTAGTACAGTTCTTC. Translation gives CASSPDLAGGYVVQFF. Supplemented by reference TRBV7-9 and TRBJ2-1, the full variable domain reads DTGVSQNPRHKITKRGQNVTFRCDPISEHNRLYWYRQTLGQGPEFLTYFQNEAQLEKSRLLSDRFSAERPKGSFSTLEIQRTEQGDSAMYLCASSPDLAGGYVVQFFGPGTRLTVL.

The rearrangement links TRBV5-1 to TRBJ2-6; D is unresolved. CDR1 is SGHRS and CDR2 is YFSETQ in the germline V gene. The CDR3 is 14 amino acids. Trimming took 7 bases from V and 0 from J, leaving 8 bases between them. CDR3 residues: CASRSGSGANVLTF. The CDR3 DNA is TGCGCCAGCCGATCAGGCTCTGGGGCCAACGTCCTGACTTTC.

This chain connects TRBV19 to TRBJ2-1; TRBD1 aligns across 8 bases. V lost 0 bases to trimming and J lost 7 bases; unmatched junction nucleotides: 5. CDR1 LNHDA and CDR2 SQIVND come from the germline V gene (reference sequence). The CDR3 has 15 residues. The CDR3 reads CASSIDQGARNEQFF. The DNA of the CDR3 is TGTGCCAGTAGTATAGATCAGGGGGCGAGGAATGAGCAGTTCTTC.

On this clone itself: An end of the junction does not agree with germline; a read error may underlie this. V is TRBV30 and J is TRBJ1-4; a weak D match, TRBD1 (6 bases). The CDR3 sequence is 13 residues long. Germline assignment: CDR1 GTSNPN and CDR2 SVGIG (reference sequence). CDR3 coding DNA: TGTGCCTGGAGTGTACGAGCCCAGGACAGCCTCTCCTTT. This sequence encodes CAWSVRAQDSLSF.

CDR3 in amino acids: CASSQEPSGSGNEQFF. The CDR3 coding sequence is TGCGCCAGCAGCCAAGAGCCTAGCGGGAGCGGTAATGAGCAGTTCTTC. The V call is TRBV4-3, the J call TRBJ2-1, with TRBD2 matching 10 bases. After removal of 0 bases from V and 7 bases from J, the junction contained 6 bases not matched to a gene. There are 16 residues in the CDR3. Germline V gives CDR1 LGHNA, CDR2 YSLEER.

The rearrangement links TRBV11-2 to TRBJ1-3, with 8 nucleotides matching TRBD1. CDR3 length: 15 residues. CDR1 and CDR2 from the germline V gene are SGHAT and FQNNGV. V was clipped by 5 bases and J by 8 bases; unmatched bases: 11. DNA of the CDR3: TGTGCCAGCAGCAACCCGACAGGGGCTCTGGACACCATATATTTT. It encodes CASSNPTGALDTIYF.

About this clone itself: The sample holds other DNA sequences that translate to the same CDR3. The chain uses TRBV9 and TRBJ2-5; maybe TRBD1 (7 bases). This CDR3 is 15 amino acids long. Germline values: CDR1 SGDLS, CDR2 YYNGEE. Trimming left V 4 bases short and J 5 bases short, with 18 bases between. Here the CDR3 DNA reads TGTGCCAGCAGCCCCGAGGCAGGGGGGCGGGAGACCCAGTACTTC. The encoded protein is CASSPEAGGRETQYF.

This clone was seen a few times. J is TRBJ2-4 and V is TRBV6-6; D may be TRBD1 (5 bases). V shed 6 bases and J shed 8 bases, with 23 bases lying between them. CDR1 is MNHNY, CDR2 SVGAGI, per germline (reference sequence). This CDR3 region has 16 residues. The CDR3 reads CASRPGGSGLGDIQYF. The CDR3 DNA is TGTGCCAGCAGACCCGGCGGCTCTGGCCTAGGGGACATTCAGTACTTC.

The CDR3 protein is CASSLAVGQGSGGYTF. CDR3 DNA: TGTGCCAGCAGCTTAGCGGTGGGACAGGGGTCTGGTGGCTACACCTTC. The chain carries TRBV7-8 and TRBJ1-2, with 10 bases identical to TRBD1. CDR1 and CDR2 from the germline V gene are SGHVS and FQNEAQ. This CDR3 is built from 16 residues. The trim removed 0 bases at V and 7 bases at J, leaving 8 bases unmatched.

This sequence joins TRBV10-2 and TRBJ2-2; 11 bases line up with TRBD1. The CDR3 runs to 17 residues. The V gene end was trimmed by 8 bases and the J gene end by 5 bases; junction bases not matched to a gene: 13. In germline, CDR1 is WSHSY, CDR2 SAAADI. CDR3: CASRRPGTGGKTGELFF. CDR3 nucleotide sequence: TGCGCCAGCCGGAGGCCCGGGACAGGGGGTAAAACCGGGGAGCTGTTTTTT.

This clone occurred once. The chain links TRBV28 to TRBJ2-3, with TRBD2 matching over 8 bases. CDR3 length equals 15 residues. Trimming took 6 bases from V and 0 from J; bases not matched to a gene: 5. Germline lookup yields CDR1 MDHEN and CDR2 SYDVKM. The CDR3 sequence is CASSRGGPSTDTQYF. The CDR3 DNA follows: TGTGCCAGCAGCCGCGGGGGGCCTAGCACAGATACGCAGTATTTT.

The V and J genes are TRBV5-1 and TRBJ2-1; 7 bases map to TRBD2. The germline CDR1 and CDR2 sequences are SGHRS and YFSETQ. V dropped 0 bases and J dropped 5; count of bases not matched to a gene: 5. This CDR3 is built from 15 residues. The CDR3 reads CASSLDGTKNNEQFF. DNA for the CDR3: TGCGCCAGCAGCTTGGATGGGACTAAGAACAATGAGCAGTTCTTC.

A few counts support this clone. The V call is TRBV6-6, the J call TRBJ2-2; D might be TRBD2 (5 bases). Trimming removed 4 bases from V and 5 bases from J, with 11 bases in between. From germline, CDR1 is MNHNY and CDR2 SVGAGI (reference sequence). This CDR3 region has 14 residues. The CDR3 is CASSWAGVTGELFF. The CDR3 DNA sequence: TGTGCCAGCAGTTGGGCGGGTGTAACCGGGGAGCTGTTTTTT.

This clone has a single count. J is TRBJ2-3 and V is TRBV25-1, with TRBD2 identical over 9 bases. This CDR3 contains 16 residues. CDR1 is MGHDK, CDR2 SYGVNS, per germline. The V gene end was trimmed by 8 bases and the J gene end by 6 bases; junction bases not matched to a gene: 15. DNA for the CDR3: TGTGCCAGCGCGCACTGGCTAGCGGGGACCTCCGATACGCAGTATTTT. This gives the protein CASAHWLAGTSDTQYF.

This clone appeared once. The V call is TRBV30, the J call TRBJ1-1, with D perhaps matching TRBD1 (5 bases). CDR1 and CDR2 (germline): GTSNPN, SVGIG (reference sequence). CDR3 length equals 14 residues. V lost 0 bases, J lost 5 bases, and 13 bases lay in between. The CDR3 is CAWSVEGRRTEAFF. The CDR3 nucleotides read TGTGCCTGGAGTGTCGAGGGGAGGCGGACTGAAGCTTTCTTT.

In its sample, this clone was seen once. The genes are TRBV11-3 and TRBJ2-1, with D maybe TRBD1 (5 bases). There are 16 residues in the CDR3. Per germline, CDR1 SGHNT and CDR2 YENEEA. The V and J ends lost 1 base and 1 base respectively, with 11 bases between them. This CDR3 reads CASSLGGSISYNEQFF. The CDR3 nucleotides read TGTGCCAGCAGCTTAGGGGGCAGCATTTCCTACAATGAGCAGTTCTTC.

The gene calls are TRBV7-2 and TRBJ2-1; TRBD1 agrees at 7 bases. V lost 1 base and J lost 4; bases outside the gene matches: 4. Germline V gives CDR1 SGHTA, CDR2 FQGNSA. This CDR3 contains 15 residues. In DNA, the CDR3 is TGTGCCAGCAGCTTAGTACAGGGGTCTTACAATGAGCAGTTCTTC. Residues: CASSLVQGSYNEQFF.

The genes are TRBV7-2 and TRBJ2-7, with D tentatively TRBD1 (8 bases). V lost 1 base and J 2 bases, leaving 15 bases between the germline ends. The germline V gene encodes CDR1 SGHTA and CDR2 FQGNSA. The CDR3 is 16 amino acids. This CDR3 reads CASSLGGGTGTYEQYF. CDR3 DNA sequence: TGTGCCAGCAGCTTAGGGGGGGGGACAGGAACCTACGAGCAGTACTTC.

CDR3 nucleotide sequence: TGCGCCAGCAGCCAAGTGGGGACATCCACAGATACGCAGTATTTT. This encodes CASSQVGTSTDTQYF. This rearrangement joins TRBV4-1 to TRBJ2-3; D is possibly TRBD1 (6 bases). This CDR3 has 15 amino acids. Germline V lookup: CDR1 MGHRA, CDR2 YSYEKL. Trimming took 1 base from V and 2 from J, leaving 10 bases between them.

The chain joins TRBV27 to TRBJ1-5; 8 bases line up with TRBD1. The V gene's germline CDR1 is MNHEY and CDR2 SMNVEV (reference sequence). Trimming at V came to 5 bases and at J to 1 base, leaving 7 bases not matched to a gene. This CDR3 is 16 amino acids long. Here the CDR3 reads CASSQRTGRSNQPQHF. The CDR3 coding sequence is TGTGCCAGCAGTCAGCGGACAGGGAGGAGCAATCAGCCCCAGCATTTT.

V usage is TRBV7-2 and J usage is TRBJ2-7, with 9 bases aligning to TRBD2. Germline V gene data show CDR1 as SGHTA and CDR2 as FQGNSA. The CDR3 sequence is 17 residues long. The V and J ends lost 2 bases and 4 bases, in that order; junction bases with no gene match: 12. CDR3: CASSLNRLAGVGYEQYF. In DNA form, the CDR3 reads TGTGCCAGCAGCTTAAATCGGTTAGCGGGAGTTGGTTACGAGCAGTACTTC.

This sequence joins TRBV4-2 and TRBJ1-2, with D uncertain. V gave up 0 bases and J gave up 8 bases, with 13 bases separating them. CDR1 is LGHNA and CDR2 is YNFKEQ in the germline V gene. CDR3 length: 14 amino acids. CDR3 in DNA: TGTGCCAGCAGCCAAGATTCCCCCACCGAGGGCTACACCTTC. Its protein is CASSQDSPTEGYTF.

The chain joins TRBV6-5 to TRBJ2-7, with 7 bases fitting TRBD1. The CDR3 runs to 14 residues. The trim removed 5 bases at V and 3 bases at J, leaving 7 bases unmatched. Germline V gene data show CDR1 as MNHEY and CDR2 as SVGAGI. The CDR3 sequence: CASSPGTALYEQYF. The CDR3 DNA reads TGTGCCAGCAGTCCCGGGACAGCTCTCTACGAGCAGTACTTC.